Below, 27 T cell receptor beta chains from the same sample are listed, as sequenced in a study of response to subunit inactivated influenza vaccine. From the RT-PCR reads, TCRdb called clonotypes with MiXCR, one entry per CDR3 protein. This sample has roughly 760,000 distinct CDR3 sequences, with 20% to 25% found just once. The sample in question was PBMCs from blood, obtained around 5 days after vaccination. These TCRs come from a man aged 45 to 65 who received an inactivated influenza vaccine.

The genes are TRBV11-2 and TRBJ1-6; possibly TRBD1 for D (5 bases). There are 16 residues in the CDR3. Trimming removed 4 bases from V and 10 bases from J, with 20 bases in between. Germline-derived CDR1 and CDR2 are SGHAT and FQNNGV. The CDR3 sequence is CASSSIRDLGRSPLHF. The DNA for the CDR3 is TGTGCCAGCAGCTCGATCCGGGACCTAGGCCGATCACCCCTCCACTTT.

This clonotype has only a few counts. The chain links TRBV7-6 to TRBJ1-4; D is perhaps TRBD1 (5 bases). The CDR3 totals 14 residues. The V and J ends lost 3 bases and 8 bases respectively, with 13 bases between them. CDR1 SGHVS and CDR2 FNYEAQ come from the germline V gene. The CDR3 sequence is CASSFGRRGEKLFF. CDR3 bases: TGTGCCAGCAGCTTTGGACGAAGGGGAGAAAAACTGTTTTTT.

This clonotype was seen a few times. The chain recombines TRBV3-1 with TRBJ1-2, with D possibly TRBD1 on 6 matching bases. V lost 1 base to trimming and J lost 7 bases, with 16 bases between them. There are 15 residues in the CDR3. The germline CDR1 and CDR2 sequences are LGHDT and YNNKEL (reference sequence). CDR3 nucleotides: TGTGCCAGCAGCCAAGCAGGGGTGGGGGTCGGTGGCTACACCTTC. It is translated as CASSQAGVGVGGYTF. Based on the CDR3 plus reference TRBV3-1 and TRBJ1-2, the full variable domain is DTAVSQTPKYLVTQMGNDKSIKCEQNLGHDTMYWYKQDSKKFLKIMFSYNNKELIINETVPNRFSPKSPDKAHLNLHINSLELGDSAVYFCASSQAGVGVGGYTFGSGTRLTVV.

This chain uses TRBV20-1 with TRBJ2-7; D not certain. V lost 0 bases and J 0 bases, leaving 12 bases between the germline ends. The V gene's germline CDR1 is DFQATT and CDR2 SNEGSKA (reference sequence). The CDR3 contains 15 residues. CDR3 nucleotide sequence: TGCAGTGCTAGAGACCCTAGAGTAAGCTCCTACGAGCAGTACTTC. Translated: CSARDPRVSSYEQYF.

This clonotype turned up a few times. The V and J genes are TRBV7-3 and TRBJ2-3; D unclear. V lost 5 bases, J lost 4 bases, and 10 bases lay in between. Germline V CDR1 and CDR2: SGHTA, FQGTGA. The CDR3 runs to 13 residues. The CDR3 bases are TGTGCCAGCAGCCCCCCCAATGCAGATACGCAGTATTTT. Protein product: CASSPPNADTQYF.

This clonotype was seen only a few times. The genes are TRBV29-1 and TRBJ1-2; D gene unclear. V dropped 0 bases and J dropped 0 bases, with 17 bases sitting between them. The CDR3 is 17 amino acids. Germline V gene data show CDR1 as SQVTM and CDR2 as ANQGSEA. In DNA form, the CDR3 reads TGCAGCGTTGAAGATCGTTACCGCCTTCCAGCTAACTATGGCTACACCTTC. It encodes CSVEDRYRLPANYGYTF. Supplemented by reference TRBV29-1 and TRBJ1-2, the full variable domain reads SAVISQKPSRDICQRGTSLTIQCQVDSQVTMMFWYRQQPGQSLTLIATANQGSEATYESGFVIDKFPISRPNLTFSTLTVSNMSPEDSSIYLCSVEDRYRLPANYGYTFGSGTRLTVV.

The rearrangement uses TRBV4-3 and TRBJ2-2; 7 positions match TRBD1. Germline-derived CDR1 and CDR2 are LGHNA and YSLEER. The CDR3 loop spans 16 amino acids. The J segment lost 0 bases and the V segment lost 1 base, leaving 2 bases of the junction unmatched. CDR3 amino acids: CASSQAGQSNTGELFF. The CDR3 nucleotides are TGCGCCAGCAGCCAAGCGGGACAGTCGAACACCGGGGAGCTGTTTTTT.

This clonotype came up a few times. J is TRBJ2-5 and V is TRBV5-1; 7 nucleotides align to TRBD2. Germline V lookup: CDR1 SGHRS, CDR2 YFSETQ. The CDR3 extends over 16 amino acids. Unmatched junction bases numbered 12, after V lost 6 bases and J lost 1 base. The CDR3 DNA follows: TGCGCCAGCACCTTCTGGGCGGGAGATACCCAAGAGACCCAGTACTTC. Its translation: CASTFWAGDTQETQYF.

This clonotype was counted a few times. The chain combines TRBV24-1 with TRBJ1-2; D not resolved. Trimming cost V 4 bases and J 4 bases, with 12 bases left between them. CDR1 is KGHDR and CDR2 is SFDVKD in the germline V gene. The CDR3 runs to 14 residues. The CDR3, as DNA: TGTGCCACCAGTGACCCGGCCGAGCTCTATGGCTACACCTTC. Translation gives CATSDPAELYGYTF.

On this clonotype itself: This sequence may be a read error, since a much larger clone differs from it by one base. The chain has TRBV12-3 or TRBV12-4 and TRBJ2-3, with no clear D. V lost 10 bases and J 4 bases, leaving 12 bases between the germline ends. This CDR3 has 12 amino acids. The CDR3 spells CATKGLSDTQYF. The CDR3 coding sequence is TGTGCCACCAAAGGGCTTTCAGATACGCAGTATTTT.

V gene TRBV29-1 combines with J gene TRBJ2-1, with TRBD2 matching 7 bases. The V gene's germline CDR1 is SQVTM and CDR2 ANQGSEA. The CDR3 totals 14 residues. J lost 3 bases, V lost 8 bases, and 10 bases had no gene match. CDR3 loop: CSSATSVDYNEQFF. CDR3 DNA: TGCAGCTCAGCCACTAGCGTTGACTACAATGAGCAGTTCTTC.

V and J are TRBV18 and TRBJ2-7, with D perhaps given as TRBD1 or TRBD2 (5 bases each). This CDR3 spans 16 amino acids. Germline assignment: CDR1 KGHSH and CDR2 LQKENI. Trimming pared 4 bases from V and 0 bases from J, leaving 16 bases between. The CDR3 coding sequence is TGTGCCAGCTCACTATCCCCGGGACGGAGCTCCTACGAGCAGTACTTC. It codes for CASSLSPGRSSYEQYF.

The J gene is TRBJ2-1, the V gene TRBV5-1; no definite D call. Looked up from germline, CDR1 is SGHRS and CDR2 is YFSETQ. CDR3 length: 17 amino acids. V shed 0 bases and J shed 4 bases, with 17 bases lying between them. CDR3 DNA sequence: TGCGCCAGCAGCTTGGGTCTTACGCAGCCCGGATACAATGAGCAGTTCTTC. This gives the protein CASSLGLTQPGYNEQFF.

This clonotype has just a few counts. The CDR3 here is CASSRDNGNTIYF. In nucleotides, the CDR3 is TGTGCCAGCAGTCGGGACAATGGAAACACCATATATTTT. The J gene is TRBJ1-3, the V gene TRBV6-1; tentatively, D is TRBD1 (6 bases). Germline V gene data show CDR1 as MNHNS and CDR2 as SASEGT. The CDR3 has 13 amino acids. Trimming removed 5 bases at V and 3 bases at J, with 8 bases between.

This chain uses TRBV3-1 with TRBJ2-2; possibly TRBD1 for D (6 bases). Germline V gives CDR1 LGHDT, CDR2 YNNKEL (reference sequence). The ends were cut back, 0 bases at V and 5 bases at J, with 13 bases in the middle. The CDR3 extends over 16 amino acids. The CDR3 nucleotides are TGTGCCAGCAGCCAAGAATACAGGGCTTCGACCGGGGAGCTGTTTTTT. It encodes CASSQEYRASTGELFF. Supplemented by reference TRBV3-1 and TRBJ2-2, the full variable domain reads DTAVSQTPKYLVTQMGNDKSIKCEQNLGHDTMYWYKQDSKKFLKIMFSYNNKELIINETVPNRFSPKSPDKAHLNLHINSLELGDSAVYFCASSQEYRASTGELFFGEGSRLTVL.

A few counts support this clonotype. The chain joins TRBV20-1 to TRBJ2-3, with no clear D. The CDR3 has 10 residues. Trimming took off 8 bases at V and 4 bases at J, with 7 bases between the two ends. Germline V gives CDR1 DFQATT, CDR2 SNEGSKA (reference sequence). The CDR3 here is CSLAPDTQYF. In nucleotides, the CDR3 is TGCAGTTTAGCCCCAGATACGCAGTATTTT.

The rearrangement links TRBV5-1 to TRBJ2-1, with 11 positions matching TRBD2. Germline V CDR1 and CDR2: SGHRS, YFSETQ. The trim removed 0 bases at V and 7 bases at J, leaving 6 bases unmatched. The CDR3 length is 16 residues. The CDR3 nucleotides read TGCGCCAGCAGCTTGGTGACTAGCGGGGTTCCGAATGAGCAGTTCTTC. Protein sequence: CASSLVTSGVPNEQFF.

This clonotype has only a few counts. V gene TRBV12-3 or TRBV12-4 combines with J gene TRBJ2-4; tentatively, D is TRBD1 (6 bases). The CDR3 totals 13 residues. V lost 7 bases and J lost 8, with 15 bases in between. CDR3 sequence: CASNLQGWDIQYF. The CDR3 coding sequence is TGTGCCAGCAACCTACAGGGTTGGGACATTCAGTACTTC.

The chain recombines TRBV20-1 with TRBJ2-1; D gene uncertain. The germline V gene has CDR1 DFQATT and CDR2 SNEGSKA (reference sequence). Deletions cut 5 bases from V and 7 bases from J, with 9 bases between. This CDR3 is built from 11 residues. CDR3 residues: CSAGLVNEQFF. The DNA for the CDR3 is TGCAGTGCTGGGCTTGTTAATGAGCAGTTCTTC.

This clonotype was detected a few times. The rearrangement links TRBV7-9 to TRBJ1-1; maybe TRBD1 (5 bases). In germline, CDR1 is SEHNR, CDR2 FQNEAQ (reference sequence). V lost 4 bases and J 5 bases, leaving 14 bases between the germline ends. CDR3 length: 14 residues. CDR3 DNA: TGTGCCAGCAGCTCAGAAGGTGGGGGAACTGAAGCTTTCTTT. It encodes CASSSEGGGTEAFF.

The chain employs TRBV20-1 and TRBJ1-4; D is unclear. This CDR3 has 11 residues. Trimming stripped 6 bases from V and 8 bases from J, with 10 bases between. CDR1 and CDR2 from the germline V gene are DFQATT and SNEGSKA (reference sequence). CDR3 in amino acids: CSARKNEKLFF. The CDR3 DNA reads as TGCAGTGCCAGAAAGAACGAAAAACTGTTTTTT.

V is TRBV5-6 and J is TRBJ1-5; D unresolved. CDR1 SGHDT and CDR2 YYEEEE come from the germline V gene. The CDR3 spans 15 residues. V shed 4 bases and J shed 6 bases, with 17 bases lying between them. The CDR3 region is CASSPPLWDVQPQHF. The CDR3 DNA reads TGTGCCAGCAGCCCTCCTTTGTGGGATGTTCAGCCCCAGCATTTT.

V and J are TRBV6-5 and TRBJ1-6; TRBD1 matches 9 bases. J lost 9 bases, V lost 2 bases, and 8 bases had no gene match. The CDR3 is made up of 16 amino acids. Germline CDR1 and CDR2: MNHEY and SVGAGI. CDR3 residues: CASSYMTGTGTSPLHF. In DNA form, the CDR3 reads TGTGCCAGCAGTTACATGACCGGGACAGGGACTTCACCCCTCCACTTT.

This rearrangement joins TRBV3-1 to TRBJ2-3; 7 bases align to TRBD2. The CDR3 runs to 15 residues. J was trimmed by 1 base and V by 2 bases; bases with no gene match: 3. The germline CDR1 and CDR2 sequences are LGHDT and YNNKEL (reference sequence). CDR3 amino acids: CASSQQAGGTDTQYF. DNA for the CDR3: TGTGCCAGCAGCCAACAGGCGGGAGGCACAGATACGCAGTATTTT.

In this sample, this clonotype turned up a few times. DNA for the CDR3: TGCGCCAGCAGCCAAGATCTGGGACTAGCGATTATCAATGAGCAGTTCTTC. Protein sequence: CASSQDLGLAIINEQFF. This sequence joins TRBV4-3 and TRBJ2-1; TRBD2 matches at 10 bases. With 0 bases clipped from V and 6 bases from J, the junction kept 8 bases outside the gene matches. This CDR3 has 17 residues. From germline, CDR1 is LGHNA and CDR2 YSLEER.

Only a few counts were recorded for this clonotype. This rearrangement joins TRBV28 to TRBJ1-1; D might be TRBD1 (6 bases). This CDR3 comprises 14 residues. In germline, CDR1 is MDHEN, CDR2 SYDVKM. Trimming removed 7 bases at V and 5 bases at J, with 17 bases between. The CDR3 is CASKLRGAGTEAFF. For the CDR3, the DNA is TGTGCCAGCAAGCTCAGGGGCGCAGGGACTGAAGCTTTCTTT.

The CDR3 loop reads CASSLYQGGRRVYEQYF. The CDR3, as DNA: TGTGCCAGCAGCTTATATCAGGGAGGGAGGAGGGTCTACGAGCAGTACTTC. The V gene is TRBV7-9, the J gene TRBJ2-7, with TRBD2 matching over 7 bases. This CDR3 spans 17 amino acids. CDR1 is SEHNR, CDR2 FQNEAQ, per germline (reference sequence). Trimming took 2 bases from V and 3 from J; bases not matched to a gene: 13.